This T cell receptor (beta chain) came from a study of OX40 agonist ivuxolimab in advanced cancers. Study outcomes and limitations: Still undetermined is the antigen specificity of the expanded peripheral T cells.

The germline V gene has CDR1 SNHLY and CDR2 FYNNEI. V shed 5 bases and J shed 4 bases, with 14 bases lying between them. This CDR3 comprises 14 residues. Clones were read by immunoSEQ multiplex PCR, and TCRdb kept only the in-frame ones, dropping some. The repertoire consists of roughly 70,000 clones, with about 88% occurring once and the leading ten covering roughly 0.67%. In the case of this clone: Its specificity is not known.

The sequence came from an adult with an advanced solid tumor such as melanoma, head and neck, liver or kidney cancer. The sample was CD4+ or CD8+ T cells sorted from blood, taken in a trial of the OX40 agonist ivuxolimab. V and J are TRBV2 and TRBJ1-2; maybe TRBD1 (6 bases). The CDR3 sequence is CASSPGAAIYGYTF. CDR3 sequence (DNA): TGTGCCAGCAGTCCAGGGGCAGCGATCTATGGCTACACCTTC.